This entry lists 29 T cell receptor beta chains sequenced from one sample in a study of T-cell memory formation after mild COVID-19 (dated by TCRdb to about 2021). Receptor libraries were prepared by 5' RACE. Sequencing was performed on an Illumina NovaSeq 6000. TCRdb reran the public reads through fastp at Q25 and MiXCR, keeping productive beta chains. Entries that share a CDR3 protein sequence are merged under the most common genes and DNA. The sample data list 25,000 to 30,000 distinct CDR3 sequences, and about 16% of these were observed just once. Jointly, the top ten make up 1.4% of the sample. The sequenced material came from PBMCs or a T cell subset sorted from them (not recorded which). The source is an adult who had mild COVID-19 (a few samples of this study predate the infection). The sample titles of this study are shuffled in the database, so cell type and time point are left out.

In its sample, this clonotype was seen many times. The V and J genes are TRBV6-5 and TRBJ1-1; D perhaps matches TRBD1 (6 bases). With 0 bases removed from V and 5 bases from J, the gap between germline ends came to 16 bases. The germline V gene encodes CDR1 MNHEY and CDR2 SVGAGI. This CDR3 spans 16 amino acids. The CDR3 loop is CASSYSIAGEGTEAFF. The CDR3 nucleotides read TGTGCCAGCAGTTACTCGATTGCAGGGGAAGGTACTGAAGCTTTCTTT.

This clonotype ranks as medium-sized. The rearrangement links TRBV7-3 to TRBJ2-7; D possibly uses TRBD1 or TRBD2 (5 bases each). The CDR3 consists of 13 residues. The V gene's germline CDR1 is SGHTA and CDR2 FQGTGA. With 5 bases removed from V and 2 bases from J, the gap between germline ends came to 10 bases. The CDR3 nucleotides read TGTGCCAGCAGCATGGGACCCGCCTACGAGCAGTACTTC. Its protein product is CASSMGPAYEQYF.

Only a few counts were recorded for this clonotype. V is TRBV3-1 and J is TRBJ2-1, with TRBD2 identical over 11 bases. The trim removed 5 bases at V and 8 bases at J, leaving 8 bases unmatched. This CDR3 has 15 residues. CDR1 is LGHDT, CDR2 YNNKEL, per germline (reference sequence). The CDR3 DNA sequence: TGTGCCAGCAGCTCCGGCGGTAGCGGGAGGGATGAGCAGTTCTTC. This encodes CASSSGGSGRDEQFF.

This clonotype was counted at least ten times. J is TRBJ1-1 and V is TRBV5-5; 10 positions agree with TRBD1. The CDR3 contains 19 residues. The V gene's germline CDR1 is SGHKS and CDR2 YYEKEE (reference sequence). The V gene end was trimmed by 0 bases and the J gene end by 0 bases; junction bases not matched to a gene: 11. CDR3 amino acids: CASSLAMRTGGHMNTEAFF. DNA for the CDR3: TGTGCCAGCAGCTTGGCTATGAGGACAGGGGGGCACATGAACACTGAAGCTTTCTTT.

This clonotype was seen more than once but under ten times. This chain joins TRBV7-9 and TRBJ2-7; D perhaps matches TRBD1 (6 bases). CDR1 and CDR2 from the germline V gene are SEHNR and FQNEAQ (reference sequence). V was trimmed by 5 bases and J by 5 bases, leaving 10 bases between them. The CDR3 consists of 12 residues. In nucleotides, the CDR3 is TGTGCCAGCAGCCCGGACAGTCACGAGCAGTACTTC. Protein sequence: CASSPDSHEQYF. Looking up the rest from reference TRBV7-9 and TRBJ2-7 gives the full variable domain: DTGVSQNPRHKITKRGQNVTFRCDPISEHNRLYWYRQTLGQGPEFLTYFQNEAQLEKSRLLSDRFSAERPKGSFSTLEIQRTEQGDSAMYLCASSPDSHEQYFGPGTRLTVT.

The rearrangement uses TRBV7-6 and TRBJ2-2, with D possibly being TRBD1 or TRBD2 (6 bases each). Germline values: CDR1 SGHVS, CDR2 FNYEAQ. Trimming removed 1 base from V and 6 bases from J, with 15 bases in between. This CDR3 comprises 16 residues. The CDR3 sequence: CASSLVGGRVPGELFF. The CDR3 DNA reads as TGTGCCAGCAGCTTAGTAGGGGGGCGAGTCCCCGGGGAGCTGTTTTTT.

This clonotype occurred many times. The chain has TRBV28 and TRBJ2-6, with 7 bases aligning to TRBD1. Germline values: CDR1 MDHEN, CDR2 SYDVKM. The CDR3 is 16 amino acids. V dropped 6 bases and J dropped 2; count of bases not matched to a gene: 7. The CDR3 DNA reads TGTGCCAGCAGCTCCCGCGACAGGGCTGGGGCCAACGTCCTGACTTTC. Residues: CASSSRDRAGANVLTF.

The chain uses TRBV7-8 and TRBJ2-7; D is ambiguous. The germline V and J ends were trimmed by 5 bases and 4 bases, with 18 bases remaining between them. The CDR3 consists of 15 residues. Germline lookup yields CDR1 SGHVS and CDR2 FQNEAQ. The CDR3 is CASSPWTFSWYEQYF. The CDR3 bases are TGTGCCAGCAGCCCTTGGACCTTTTCTTGGTACGAGCAGTACTTC.

This clonotype has a count of ten or more. The chain joins TRBV18 to TRBJ2-5, with 8 positions matching TRBD1. Germline V lookup: CDR1 KGHSH, CDR2 LQKENI. The CDR3 covers 19 residues. V shed 5 bases and J 3 bases; nucleotides not matched to a gene: 20. CDR3 coding DNA: TGTGCCAGCTCATCAAGGGGCGGCCAGGGACAGGACGGGAAAGAGACCCAGTACTTC. As protein: CASSSRGGQGQDGKETQYF.

This clonotype was picked up one time. The chain has TRBV15 and TRBJ1-2, with no clear D. The CDR3 contains 15 residues. V was clipped by 3 bases and J by 1 base, with 12 bases between them. Germline-derived CDR1 and CDR2 are LNHNV and YYDKDF (reference sequence). CDR3: CATSSTGIYNYGYTF. The DNA of the CDR3 is TGTGCCACCAGCAGCACCGGCATTTATAACTATGGCTACACCTTC. The variable domain in full, completed from reference TRBV15 and TRBJ1-2, reads DAMVIQNPRYQVTQFGKPVTLSCSQTLNHNVMYWYQQKSSQAPKLLFHYYDKDFNNEADTPDNFQSRRPNTSFCFLDIRSPGLGDTAMYLCATSSTGIYNYGYTFGSGTRLTVV.

This clonotype has ten or more counts. The V gene is TRBV4-2, the J gene TRBJ1-1, with no clear D. Germline V gene lookup returns CDR1 LGHNA and CDR2 YNFKEQ. The germline V and J ends were trimmed by 1 base and 4 bases, with 16 bases remaining between them. The CDR3 is 16 residues long. CDR3 in DNA: TGTGCCAGCAGCCAAGTTATCGGTGGACTTCGCACTGAAGCTTTCTTT. This translates into CASSQVIGGLRTEAFF.

This clonotype was observed a handful of times. The chain links TRBV4-1 to TRBJ1-6; 11 bases match TRBD1. Germline assignment: CDR1 MGHRA and CDR2 YSYEKL. J gave up 13 bases and V 2 bases, and 13 bases lay outside the gene matches. The CDR3 spans 17 residues. In DNA form, the CDR3 reads TGCGCCAGCAGCCAATGGGGCAAAGGACAGGGGGCCCCCCCCCTCCACTTT. This encodes CASSQWGKGQGAPPLHF.

At least ten counts were recorded for this clonotype. The chain joins TRBV9 to TRBJ2-7, with 8 bases matching TRBD1. This CDR3 contains 19 residues. Germline trimming cut 7 bases from V and 0 bases from J; bases unmatched to any gene: 21. Looked up from germline, CDR1 is SGDLS and CDR2 is YYNGEE. The chain's CDR3 is CASSGPPGSGTGSSYEQYF. The CDR3 DNA reads TGTGCCAGCTCTGGACCCCCGGGCAGTGGGACAGGTTCCTCCTACGAGCAGTACTTC. Drawing the rest from reference TRBV9 and TRBJ2-7, the complete variable domain is DSGVTQTPKHLITATGQRVTLRCSPRSGDLSVYWYQQSLDQGLQFLIQYYNGEERAKGNILERFSAQQFPDLHSELNLSSLELGDSALYFCASSGPPGSGTGSSYEQYFGPGTRLTVT.

In this sample, this clonotype turned up many times. V usage is TRBV27 and J usage is TRBJ2-5; 10 bases fit TRBD1. V was clipped by 5 bases and J by 5 bases; unmatched bases: 5. The CDR3 consists of 14 residues. The germline V gene encodes CDR1 MNHEY and CDR2 SMNVEV (reference sequence). The CDR3 spells CASSRRTGGETQYF. CDR3 nucleotide sequence: TGTGCCAGCAGTCGCCGGACAGGGGGTGAGACCCAGTACTTC.

This clonotype was recorded at least ten times. This chain joins TRBV20-1 and TRBJ2-3, with 8 bases that match TRBD2. CDR3 length equals 16 residues. J gave up 7 bases and V 0 bases, and 12 bases lay outside the gene matches. Looked up from germline, CDR1 is DFQATT and CDR2 is SNEGSKA (reference sequence). The CDR3 spells CSARDQLSGSKYTQYF. The DNA for the CDR3 is TGCAGTGCTAGAGATCAGTTGAGCGGGAGTAAATATACGCAGTATTTT.

The sample holds many counts of this clonotype. The gene calls are TRBV5-1 and TRBJ1-2; the D gene is possibly TRBD1 (5 bases). Germline assignment: CDR1 SGHRS and CDR2 YFSETQ. The CDR3 spans 16 residues. V lost 5 bases to trimming and J lost 0 bases, with 17 bases between them. CDR3 bases: TGCGCCAGCAGGTCCCAGGGAGGGGCTACTAACTATGGCTACACCTTC. Amino acids: CASRSQGGATNYGYTF.

The V and J genes are TRBV7-9 and TRBJ1-2; TRBD1 aligns across 7 bases. The CDR3 is 13 residues long. Losses at the gene ends were 2 bases for V and 8 bases for J; bases not matched to a gene: 5. Germline V gives CDR1 SEHNR, CDR2 FQNEAQ (reference sequence). The CDR3 DNA sequence: TGTGCCAGCAGCTTAACAGGGGCGCGGGGCTACACCTTC. This translates into CASSLTGARGYTF.

The V call is TRBV28, the J call TRBJ1-2; possibly TRBD1 for D (5 bases). This CDR3 comprises 13 residues. Trimming removed 5 bases from V and 5 bases from J, with 12 bases in between. CDR1 is MDHEN, CDR2 SYDVKM, per germline. The CDR3 region is CASSLPQGYGYTF. The CDR3 DNA sequence: TGTGCCAGCAGTCTTCCGCAGGGATATGGCTACACCTTC.

This clonotype was detected ten times or more. This chain connects TRBV7-2 to TRBJ2-7, with TRBD1 matching over 8 bases. CDR1 is SGHTA and CDR2 is FQGNSA in the germline V gene. This CDR3 comprises 15 residues. The V segment lost 6 bases and the J segment 2 bases; nucleotides outside the gene matches: 9. In DNA, the CDR3 is TGTGCCAGCAGAGCCACAGGGGGTGGAACCTACGAGCAGTACTTC. Its translation: CASRATGGGTYEQYF.

This clonotype was seen repeatedly, ten times or more. The V call is TRBV20-1, the J call TRBJ1-5, with TRBD1 identical over 9 bases. V was clipped by 0 bases and J by 0 bases; unmatched bases: 21. Germline CDR1 reads DFQATT; CDR2 reads SNEGSKA (reference sequence). The CDR3 covers 22 residues. The CDR3 nucleotides are TGCAGTGCTAGAGATGACCGGGACAGGGAAAGGGGTATTGGATATAGCAATCAGCCCCAGCATTTT. Translated, it gives CSARDDRDRERGIGYSNQPQHF.

This clonotype was detected many times. The V and J genes are TRBV5-1 and TRBJ2-5, with D maybe TRBD1 (7 bases). CDR3 length: 16 residues. CDR1 and CDR2 (germline): SGHRS, YFSETQ. The germline V and J ends were trimmed by 4 bases and 2 bases, with 18 bases remaining between them. CDR3: CASSPEGLRGQETQYF. The DNA for the CDR3 is TGCGCCAGCAGCCCGGAGGGCCTCAGGGGGCAAGAGACCCAGTACTTC.

The chain links TRBV19 to TRBJ1-5; TRBD1 might be the D (6 bases). Germline V gene sequence: CDR1 LNHDA, CDR2 SQIVND (reference sequence). The CDR3 runs to 14 residues. Trimming removed 7 bases from V and 10 bases from J, with 20 bases in between. CDR3 in amino acids: CASTIQEGGKPQHF. The CDR3 DNA reads as TGTGCCAGTACCATACAGGAGGGGGGTAAACCCCAGCATTTT.

This clonotype occurred many times. V gene TRBV28 combines with J gene TRBJ1-3; D unresolved. CDR3 size: 13 residues. From germline, CDR1 is MDHEN and CDR2 SYDVKM. V was cut by 3 bases and J by 6 bases, with 9 bases left in between. The CDR3: CASSFGVANTIYF. DNA for the CDR3: TGTGCCAGCAGTTTCGGGGTCGCAAACACCATATATTTT.

This clonotype was found many times. J is TRBJ1-5 and V is TRBV7-2; 8 nucleotides line up with TRBD1. Germline CDR1 and CDR2: SGHTA and FQGNSA. The V gene end was trimmed by 2 bases and the J gene end by 6 bases; junction bases not matched to a gene: 6. This CDR3 has 15 residues. CDR3 residues: CASSLNRGMGQPQHF. CDR3 sequence (DNA): TGTGCCAGCAGCTTAAACAGGGGGATGGGTCAGCCCCAGCATTTT.

This clonotype was seen ten or more times. This chain joins TRBV5-4 and TRBJ2-7; 7 bases match TRBD1. Per germline, CDR1 SGHNT and CDR2 YYREEE (reference sequence). This CDR3 region has 13 residues. V trimming: 4 bases; J trimming: 5 bases; junction bases outside the gene matches: 6. CDR3 sequence: CASSLRQGNEQYF. CDR3 in DNA: TGTGCCAGCAGCCTTAGACAGGGTAACGAGCAGTACTTC.

In the case of this clonotype: A much larger clonotype is one base distant, so this may be a read error. This chain connects TRBV6-1 to TRBJ2-3; 9 bases are a match to TRBD1. Trimming at V came to 6 bases and at J to 6 bases, leaving 13 bases not matched to a gene. This CDR3 region has 16 residues. Germline assignment: CDR1 MNHNS and CDR2 SASEGT. For the CDR3, the DNA is TGTGCCAGCAGAGAATACGGGACAGGGAGTTCGGATACGCAGTATTTT. Its translation is CASREYGTGSSDTQYF.

The chain uses TRBV9 and TRBJ2-1, with D uncertain. Germline CDR1 is SGDLS and CDR2 is YYNGEE. The CDR3 totals 13 residues. Trimming took 0 bases from V and 2 from J, leaving 3 bases between them. In nucleotides, the CDR3 is TGTGCCAGCAGCGTAGGTGCCTACAATGAGCAGTTCTTC. This sequence encodes CASSVGAYNEQFF.

In its sample, this clonotype was seen many times. V is TRBV7-2 and J is TRBJ2-3; maybe TRBD2 (6 bases). CDR1 is SGHTA and CDR2 is FQGNSA in the germline V gene. V gave up 5 bases and J gave up 6 bases, with 15 bases separating them. The CDR3 runs 14 residues. CDR3 sequence (DNA): TGTGCCAGCAGCCCCCCGGGAGTACGGGATACGCAGTATTTT. Amino acids: CASSPPGVRDTQYF. Combining the CDR3 with reference TRBV7-2 and TRBJ2-3 gives the whole variable domain GAGVSQSPSNKVTEKGKDVELRCDPISGHTALYWYRQSLGQGLEFLIYFQGNSAPDKSGLPSDRFSAERTGGSVSTLTIQRTQQEDSAVYLCASSPPGVRDTQYFGPGTRLTVL.

The J gene is TRBJ2-1, the V gene TRBV7-3; D is ambiguous. The germline gives CDR1 SGHTA, CDR2 FQGTGA. The CDR3 is made up of 13 amino acids. The V and J ends lost 4 bases and 15 bases respectively, with 19 bases between them. The CDR3 bases are TGTGCCAGCAGCTCCACTCCTAGTTACGCCCCGTTCTTC. Its protein product is CASSSTPSYAPFF.